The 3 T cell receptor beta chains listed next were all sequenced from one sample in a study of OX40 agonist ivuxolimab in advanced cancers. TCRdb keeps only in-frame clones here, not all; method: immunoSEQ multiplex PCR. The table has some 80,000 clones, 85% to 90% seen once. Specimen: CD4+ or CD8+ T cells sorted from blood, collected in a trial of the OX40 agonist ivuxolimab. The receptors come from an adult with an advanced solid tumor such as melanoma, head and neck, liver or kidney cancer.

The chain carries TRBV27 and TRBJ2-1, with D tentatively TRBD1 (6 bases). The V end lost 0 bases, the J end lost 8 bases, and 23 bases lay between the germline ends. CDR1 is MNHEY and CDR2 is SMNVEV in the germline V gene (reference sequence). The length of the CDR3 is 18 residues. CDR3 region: CASSLSLGEVNRVYEQFF. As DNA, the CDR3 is TGTGCCAGCAGTTTATCGCTAGGTGAAGTGAACAGGGTCTATGAGCAGTTCTTC.

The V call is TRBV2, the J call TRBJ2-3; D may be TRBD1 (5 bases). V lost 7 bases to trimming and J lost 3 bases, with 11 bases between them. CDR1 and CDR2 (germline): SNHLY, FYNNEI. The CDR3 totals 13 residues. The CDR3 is CASNPGFTDTQYF. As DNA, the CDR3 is TGTGCCAGCAATCCAGGGTTTACAGATACGCAGTATTTT.

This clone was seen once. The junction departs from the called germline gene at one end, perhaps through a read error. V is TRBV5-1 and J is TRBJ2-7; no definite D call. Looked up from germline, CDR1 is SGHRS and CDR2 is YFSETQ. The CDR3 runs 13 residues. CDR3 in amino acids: CASSIPPSYEQCF. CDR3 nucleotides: TGCGCCAGCAGCATACCACCTTCCTACGAGCAGTGCTTC.